This record covers a single TCR beta chain. Its antigen specificity is not known. Base qualities were left out, and no much larger clone turns up one base away. CD4+ T cells from unexposed donors were collected before the COVID-19 pandemic (2011-2018). After less than eleven days of culture, CD4+ T cells were isolated with the EasySep CD4+ T cell isolation kit. As cell number allowed, CD4+ T cells from unexposed donors were tested for reactivity to SARS-CoV-2 S and N and to four common cold coronavirus spike pools. About 1.8 million PBMCs per well were cultured in IMDM with about 5% human AB serum and 9.5 to 10 IU/ml IL-2. Half of the culture medium was replaced with fresh IL-2-containing medium on days 3 and 7. In general, triplicate replicate wells were used for every peptide culture condition. The leukapheresis product used for the unexposed donors was purchased from a commercial source. PBMCs were isolated from leukapheresis product or whole blood by Ficoll-Paque PLUS gradient centrifugation. PBMCs were either cryopreserved at -140 degrees C or used fresh in the expansion assay. The QIAamp Micro DNA Kit was used to extract genomic DNA from the CD4+ T cells.

The CDR3, cysteine through phenylalanine, is 13 amino acids long. Just the 39-base CDR3 DNA is kept, in frame starting at base 1. CDR1 SGHRS and CDR2 YFSETQ are derived from the germline V gene. Deletion took 1 base off V and 4 bases off J, with a span of 8 bases between the germline ends. Libraries were made using the immunoSEQ multiplex PCR assay. The authors' pipeline ran thus. During preprocessing, nonproductive sequences were discarded, as were any CDR3s that did not begin with C, did not end with F or W, or were shorter than 7 amino acids. The MANAFEST web app was used to call antigen-specific clonotypes on the basis of expansion compared with the reference and with other culture wells. A clone was considered positive if significant expansion relative to the reference culture was observed in 2 of 3 replicate wells at an FDR below 0.05. Positive clones also required significant expansion versus all other tandem wells and an odds ratio above 5. CDR3 homology was measured as pairwise Levenshtein distance, computed with the stringdist R package after trimming three terminal residues from each end. The table comes from immuneACCESS by way of TCRdb, which keeps in-frame sequences with V and J called. Part of the clones is missing from these tables; in studies checked, under half for an unresolved V gene and the rest for unknown reasons. Clone size and V and J calls were adopted from that table, with D and trimming inferred from the DNA. This sample holds about 20,000 clones; 65% to 85% were observed only once. 16% of the sample is taken by the ten largest.

This entry is derived from a study of CD4 T cells in relation to SARS-CoV-2 and coronaviruses (dated by TCRdb to the early 2020s). In the study overall: In the ViraFEST assay, PBMCs were cultured with antigen for approximately 9 days, after which TCR beta CDR3s were sequenced to identify clonal expansions specific to the antigen. The negative reference condition was either a culture with an HIV-1 Nef peptide pool or a culture with no peptide. Patient-derived lymphoblastoid cell lines were used to map the HLA restriction of shared crossreactive spike epitopes. At the level of individual TCR clonotypes, the study measured memory CD4+ T cell crossreactivity between SARS-CoV-2 spike protein and common cold coronavirus spike proteins. The Adaptive Biotechnologies TCR-sequencing kit was used to sequence samples from three pre-COVID donors and the naive versus memory experiments, whereas other data were Illumina-based. For other donors in the study, expansion assays were sequenced with a different, Illumina-based TCR-beta assay.

The research as a whole found: Roughly 65% of donors had memory CD4+ clonotypes that crossrecognized SARS-CoV-2 and at least one common cold coronavirus spike. Crossreactivity analysis was centred on spike protein, so crossreactivity against other viral proteins was not assessed. Compared with monoreactive clones, crossreactive clones had significantly weaker SARS-CoV-2-driven expansion, a result consistent with antigenic imprinting. Small numbers of patients and of tested TCRs were a limitation of the study. Because no donor provided both pre-pandemic and post-infection samples, tracing the source of pre-existing responses was limited.

Sequenced input: CD4+ T cells from PBMCs, cultured in vitro. The TCR sequence derives from a human donor in good health. The chain joins TRBV5-1 to TRBJ1-2; the D gene remains uncertain. For the CDR3, the sequence is CASSLNSPYGYTF. The DNA reads TGCGCCAGCAGCTTGAACAGCCCCTATGGCTACACCTTC.